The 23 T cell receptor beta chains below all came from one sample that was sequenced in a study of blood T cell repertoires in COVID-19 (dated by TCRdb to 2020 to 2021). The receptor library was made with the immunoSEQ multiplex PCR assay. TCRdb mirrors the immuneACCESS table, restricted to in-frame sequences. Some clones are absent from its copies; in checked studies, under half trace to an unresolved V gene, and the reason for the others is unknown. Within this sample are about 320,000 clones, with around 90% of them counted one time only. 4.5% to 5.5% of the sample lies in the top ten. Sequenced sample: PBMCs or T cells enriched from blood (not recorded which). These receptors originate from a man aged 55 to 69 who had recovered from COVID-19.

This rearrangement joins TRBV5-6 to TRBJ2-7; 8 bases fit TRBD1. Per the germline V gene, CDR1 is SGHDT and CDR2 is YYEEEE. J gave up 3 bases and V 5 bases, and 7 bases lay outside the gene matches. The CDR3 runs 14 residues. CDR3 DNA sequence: TGTGCCAGCAGACGTCGGGACAGGATCTACGAGCAGTACTTC. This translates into CASRRRDRIYEQYF.

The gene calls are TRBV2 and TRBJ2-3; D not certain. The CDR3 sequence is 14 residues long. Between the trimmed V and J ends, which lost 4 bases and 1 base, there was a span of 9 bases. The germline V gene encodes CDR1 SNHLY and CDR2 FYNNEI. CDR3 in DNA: TGTGCCAGCAGTGTAGCAAGAGGCACAGATACGCAGTATTTT. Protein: CASSVARGTDTQYF. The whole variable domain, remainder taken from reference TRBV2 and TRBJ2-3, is EPEVTQTPSHQVTQMGQEVILRCVPISNHLYFYWYRQILGQKVEFLVSFYNNEISEKSEIFDDQFSVERPDGSNFTLKIRSTKLEDSAMYFCASSVARGTDTQYFGPGTRLTVL.

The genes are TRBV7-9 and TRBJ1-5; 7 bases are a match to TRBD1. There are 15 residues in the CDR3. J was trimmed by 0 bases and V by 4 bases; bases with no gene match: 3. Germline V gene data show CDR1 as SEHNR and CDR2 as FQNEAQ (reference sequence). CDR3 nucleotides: TGTGCCAGCAGCTCGGGACAGATTAGCAATCAGCCCCAGCATTTT. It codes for CASSSGQISNQPQHF.

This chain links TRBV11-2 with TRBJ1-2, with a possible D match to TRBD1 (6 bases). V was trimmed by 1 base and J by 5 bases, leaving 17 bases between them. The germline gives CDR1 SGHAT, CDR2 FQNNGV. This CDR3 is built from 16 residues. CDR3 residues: CASSLGYTGFGYGYTF. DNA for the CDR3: TGTGCCAGCAGCTTAGGTTATACAGGGTTTGGATATGGCTACACCTTC.

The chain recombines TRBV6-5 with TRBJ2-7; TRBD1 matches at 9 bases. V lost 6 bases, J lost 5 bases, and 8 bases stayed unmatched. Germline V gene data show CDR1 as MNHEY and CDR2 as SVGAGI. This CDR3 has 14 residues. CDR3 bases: TGTGCCAGCAGGACCGGACAGGGGAGGAACGAGCAGTACTTC. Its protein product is CASRTGQGRNEQYF.

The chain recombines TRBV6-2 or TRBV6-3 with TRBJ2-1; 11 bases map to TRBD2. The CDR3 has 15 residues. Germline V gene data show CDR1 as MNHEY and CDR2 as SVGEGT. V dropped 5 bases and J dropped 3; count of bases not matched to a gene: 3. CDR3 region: CASSKGTSGYNEQFF. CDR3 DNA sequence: TGTGCCAGCAGTAAAGGGACTAGCGGCTACAATGAGCAGTTCTTC.

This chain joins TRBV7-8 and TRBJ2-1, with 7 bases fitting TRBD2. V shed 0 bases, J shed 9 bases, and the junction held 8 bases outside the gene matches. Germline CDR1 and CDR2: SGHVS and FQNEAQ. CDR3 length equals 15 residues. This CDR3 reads CASSLAGGPIGEQFF. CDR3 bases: TGTGCCAGCAGCTTAGCGGGAGGGCCCATAGGTGAGCAGTTCTTC.

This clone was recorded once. In DNA form, the CDR3 reads TGTGCCACCAGCAGAAACTCCCAGGGATGGCAAGAGACCCAGTACTTC. As protein: CATSRNSQGWQETQYF. V gene TRBV15 combines with J gene TRBJ2-5, with D possibly being TRBD1 (5 bases). Germline V gene lookup returns CDR1 LNHNV and CDR2 YYDKDF (reference sequence). Trimming shortened V by 2 bases and J by 2 bases, and 15 bases separated the two germline ends. The CDR3 spans 16 residues.

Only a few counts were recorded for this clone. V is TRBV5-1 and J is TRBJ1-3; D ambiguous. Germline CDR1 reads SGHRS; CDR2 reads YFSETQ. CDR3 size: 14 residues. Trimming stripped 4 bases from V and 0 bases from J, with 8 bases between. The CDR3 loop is CASSPGSSGNTIYF. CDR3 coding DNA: TGCGCCAGCAGCCCCGGGTCCTCTGGAAACACCATATATTTT.

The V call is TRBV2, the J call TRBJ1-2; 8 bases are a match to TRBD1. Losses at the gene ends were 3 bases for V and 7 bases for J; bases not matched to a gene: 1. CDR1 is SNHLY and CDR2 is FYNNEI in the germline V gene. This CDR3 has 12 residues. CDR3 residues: CASSDQGAGYTF. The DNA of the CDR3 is TGTGCCAGCAGTGATCAGGGGGCTGGCTACACCTTC.

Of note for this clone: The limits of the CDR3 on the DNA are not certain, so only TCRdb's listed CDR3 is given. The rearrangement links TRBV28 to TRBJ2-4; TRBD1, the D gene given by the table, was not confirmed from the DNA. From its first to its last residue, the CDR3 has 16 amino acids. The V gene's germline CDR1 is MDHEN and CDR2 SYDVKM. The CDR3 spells CASSFLAGGAKNIQYF.

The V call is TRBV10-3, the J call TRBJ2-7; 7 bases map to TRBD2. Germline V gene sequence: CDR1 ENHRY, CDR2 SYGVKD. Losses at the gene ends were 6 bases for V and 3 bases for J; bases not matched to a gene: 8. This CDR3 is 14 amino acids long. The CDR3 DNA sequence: TGTGCCATCAGACCGGACGGCGGGGGCTACGAGCAGTACTTC. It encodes CAIRPDGGGYEQYF.

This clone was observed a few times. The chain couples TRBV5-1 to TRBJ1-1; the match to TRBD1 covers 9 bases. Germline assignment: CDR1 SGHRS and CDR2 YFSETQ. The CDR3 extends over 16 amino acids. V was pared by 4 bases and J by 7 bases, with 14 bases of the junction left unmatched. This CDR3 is CASSPMPGTGLREAFF. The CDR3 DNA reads TGCGCCAGCAGCCCGATGCCCGGGACAGGGCTGCGTGAAGCTTTCTTT.

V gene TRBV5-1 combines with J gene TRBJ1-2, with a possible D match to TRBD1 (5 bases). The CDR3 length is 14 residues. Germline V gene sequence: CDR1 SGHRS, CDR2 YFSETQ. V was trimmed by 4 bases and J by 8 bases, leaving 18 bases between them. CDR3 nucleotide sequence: TGCGCCAGCAGCGACCCCGACAGTGGAGAAGGCTACACCTTC. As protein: CASSDPDSGEGYTF.

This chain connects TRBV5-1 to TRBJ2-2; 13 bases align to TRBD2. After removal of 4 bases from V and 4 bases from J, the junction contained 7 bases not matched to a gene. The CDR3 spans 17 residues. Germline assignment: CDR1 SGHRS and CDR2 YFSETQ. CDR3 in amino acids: CASSPRGLAGITGELFF. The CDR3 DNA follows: TGCGCCAGCAGCCCCCGGGGACTAGCGGGAATCACCGGGGAGCTGTTTTTT.

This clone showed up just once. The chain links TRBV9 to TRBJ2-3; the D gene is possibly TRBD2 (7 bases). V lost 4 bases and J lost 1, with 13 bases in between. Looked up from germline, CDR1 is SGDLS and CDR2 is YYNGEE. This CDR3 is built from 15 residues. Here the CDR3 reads CASSPGGGRTDTQYF. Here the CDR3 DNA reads TGTGCCAGCAGCCCAGGCGGGGGCCGCACAGATACGCAGTATTTT.

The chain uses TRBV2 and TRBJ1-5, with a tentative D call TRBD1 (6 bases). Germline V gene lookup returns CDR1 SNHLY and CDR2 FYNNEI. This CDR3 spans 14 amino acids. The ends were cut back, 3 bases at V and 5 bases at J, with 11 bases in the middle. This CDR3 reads CASSERGADQPQHF. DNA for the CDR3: TGTGCCAGCAGTGAGCGGGGGGCAGATCAGCCCCAGCATTTT.

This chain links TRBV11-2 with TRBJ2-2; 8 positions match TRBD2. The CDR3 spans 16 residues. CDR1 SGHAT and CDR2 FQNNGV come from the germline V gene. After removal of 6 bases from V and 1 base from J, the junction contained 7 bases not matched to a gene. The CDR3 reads CASRSPGLGNTGELFF. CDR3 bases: TGTGCCAGCAGATCTCCGGGACTAGGGAACACCGGGGAGCTGTTTTTT.

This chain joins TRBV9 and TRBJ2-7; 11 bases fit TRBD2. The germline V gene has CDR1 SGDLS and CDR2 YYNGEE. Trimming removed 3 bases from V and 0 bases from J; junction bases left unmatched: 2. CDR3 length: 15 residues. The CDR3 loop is CASSALAGGSYEQYF. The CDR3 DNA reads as TGTGCCAGCAGCGCGCTAGCGGGAGGCTCCTACGAGCAGTACTTC.

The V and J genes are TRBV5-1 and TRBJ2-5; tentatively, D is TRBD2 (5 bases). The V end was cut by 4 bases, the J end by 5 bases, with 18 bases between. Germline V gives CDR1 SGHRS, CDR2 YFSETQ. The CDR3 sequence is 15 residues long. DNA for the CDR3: TGCGCCAGCAGCCCCGCGGCGGGCTCTCAGGAGACCCAGTACTTC. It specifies CASSPAAGSQETQYF.

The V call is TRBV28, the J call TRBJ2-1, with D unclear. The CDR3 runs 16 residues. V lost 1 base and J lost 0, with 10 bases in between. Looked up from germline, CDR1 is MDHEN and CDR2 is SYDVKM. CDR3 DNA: TGTGCCAGCAGTTTATCCCAAGCTGGCTCCTACAATGAGCAGTTCTTC. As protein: CASSLSQAGSYNEQFF.

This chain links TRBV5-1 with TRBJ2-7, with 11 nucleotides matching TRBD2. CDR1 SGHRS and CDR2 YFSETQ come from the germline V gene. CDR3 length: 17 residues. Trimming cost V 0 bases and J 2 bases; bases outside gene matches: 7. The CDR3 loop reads CASSLASGTSGTYEQYF. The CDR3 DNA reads TGCGCCAGCAGCTTGGCGAGTGGGACTAGCGGTACCTACGAGCAGTACTTC.

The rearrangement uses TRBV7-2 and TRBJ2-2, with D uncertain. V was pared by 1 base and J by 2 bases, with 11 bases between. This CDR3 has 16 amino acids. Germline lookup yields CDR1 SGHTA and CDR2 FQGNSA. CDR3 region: CASSLVLVVNTGELFF. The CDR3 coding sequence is TGTGCCAGCAGCTTAGTCCTAGTAGTAAACACCGGGGAGCTGTTTTTT.